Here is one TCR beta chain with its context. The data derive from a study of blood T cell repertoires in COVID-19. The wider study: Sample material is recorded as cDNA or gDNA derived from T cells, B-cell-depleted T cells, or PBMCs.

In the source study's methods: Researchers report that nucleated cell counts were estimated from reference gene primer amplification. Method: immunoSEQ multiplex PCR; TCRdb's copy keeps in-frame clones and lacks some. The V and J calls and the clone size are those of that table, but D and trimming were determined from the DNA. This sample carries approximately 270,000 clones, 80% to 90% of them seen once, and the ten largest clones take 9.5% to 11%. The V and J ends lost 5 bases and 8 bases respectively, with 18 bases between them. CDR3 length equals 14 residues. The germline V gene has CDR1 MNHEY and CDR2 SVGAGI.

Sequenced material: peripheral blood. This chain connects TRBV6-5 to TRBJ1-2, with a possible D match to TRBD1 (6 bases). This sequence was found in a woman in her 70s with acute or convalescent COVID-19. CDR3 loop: CASSPTPGERGYTF. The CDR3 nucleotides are TGTGCCAGCAGTCCAACCCCAGGGGAGAGAGGCTACACCTTC.